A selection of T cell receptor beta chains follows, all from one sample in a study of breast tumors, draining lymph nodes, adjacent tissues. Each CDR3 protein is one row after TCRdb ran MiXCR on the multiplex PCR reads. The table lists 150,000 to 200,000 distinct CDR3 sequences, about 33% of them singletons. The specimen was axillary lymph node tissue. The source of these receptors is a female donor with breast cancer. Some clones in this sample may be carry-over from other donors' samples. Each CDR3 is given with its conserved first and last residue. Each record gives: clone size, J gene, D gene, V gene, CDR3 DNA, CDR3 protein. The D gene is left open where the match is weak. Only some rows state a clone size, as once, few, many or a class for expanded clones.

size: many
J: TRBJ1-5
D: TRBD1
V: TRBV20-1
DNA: TGCAGTGCTGCCGGGAGACAGGGAGGAAGCAATCAGCCCCAGCATTTT
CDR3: CSAAGRQGGSNQPQHF

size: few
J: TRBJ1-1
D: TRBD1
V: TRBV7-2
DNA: TGTGCCAGCAGCTTCCGGACAGGGGCGAGAACTGAAGCTTTCTTT
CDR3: CASSFRTGARTEAFF

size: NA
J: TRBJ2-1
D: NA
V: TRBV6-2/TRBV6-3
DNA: TGTGCCAGCACCCACGGGGCGCGGGAGCAGTTCTTC
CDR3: CASTHGAREQFF

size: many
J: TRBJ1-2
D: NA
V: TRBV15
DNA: TGTGCCACCAGCAGAGTAGGCCATGACTATGGCTACACCTTC
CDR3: CATSRVGHDYGYTF

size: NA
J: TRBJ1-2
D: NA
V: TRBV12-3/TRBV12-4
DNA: TGTGCCAGCACTCCAGGCGGGTTAGGCTATGGCTACGCCTTC
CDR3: CASTPGGLGYGYAF

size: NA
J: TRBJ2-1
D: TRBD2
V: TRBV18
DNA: TGTGCCAGCTCACCACTAGGGGGACTAGCGGGCCACAATGAGCAGTTCTTC
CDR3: CASSPLGGLAGHNEQFF

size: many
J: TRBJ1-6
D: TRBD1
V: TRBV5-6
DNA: TGTGCCAGCAGCTTGGAGACAGGGGTTAATTCACCCCTCCACTTT
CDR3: CASSLETGVNSPLHF

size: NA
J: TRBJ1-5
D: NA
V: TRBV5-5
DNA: TGTGCCAGCAACCTGGTGGGGGGGAACCAGCCCCAGCATTTT
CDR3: CASNLVGGNQPQHF

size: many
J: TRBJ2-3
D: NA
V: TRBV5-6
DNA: TGTGCCAGCAGCCCGGGACGGCTGACCACAGATACGCAGTATTTT
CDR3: CASSPGRLTTDTQYF

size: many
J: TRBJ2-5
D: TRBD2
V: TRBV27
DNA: TGTGCCAGCAGTGCCAGGACTAGCGGGAGGCCCTCCCGAGAGACCCAGTACTTC
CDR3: CASSARTSGRPSRETQYF

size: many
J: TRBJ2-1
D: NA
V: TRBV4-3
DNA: TGCGCCAGCAGCCAAGAGTACAGGGTTTTGAATGAGCAGTTCTTC
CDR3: CASSQEYRVLNEQFF

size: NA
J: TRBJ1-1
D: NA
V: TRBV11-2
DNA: TGTGCCATTTCCCGACGGAGTGAAGCTTTCTTT
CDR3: CAISRRSEAFF

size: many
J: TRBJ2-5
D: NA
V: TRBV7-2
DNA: TGTGCCAGCGGCGGAGGGTTCCAAGAGACCCAGTACTTC
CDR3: CASGGGFQETQYF

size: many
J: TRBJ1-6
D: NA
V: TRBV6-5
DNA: TGTGCCAGCAGTTATGGGGGGGGGCGACCGCATTCCCCCCTCCACTTT
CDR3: CASSYGGGRPHSPLHF

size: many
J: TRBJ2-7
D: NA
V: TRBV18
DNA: TGTGCCAGCTCACCACGAGCCTACGAGCAGTACTTC
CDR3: CASSPRAYEQYF

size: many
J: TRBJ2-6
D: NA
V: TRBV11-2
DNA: TGTGCCAGCAGCCCCCAAGGTCTCGGGGCCAACGTCCTGACTTTC
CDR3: CASSPQGLGANVLTF

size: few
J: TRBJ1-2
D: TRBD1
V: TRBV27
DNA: TGTGCCAGCAGTTTATTCGGGGGACAGGACTATGGCTACACCTTC
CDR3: CASSLFGGQDYGYTF

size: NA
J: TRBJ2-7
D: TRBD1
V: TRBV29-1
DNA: TGCAGCCAAGTTTCGACAGGGGTACGGCGCGAGCAGTACTTC
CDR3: CSQVSTGVRREQYF

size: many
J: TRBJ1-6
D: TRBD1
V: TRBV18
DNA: TGTGCCAGCTCACCAAAGGGACAGAATTCACCCCTCCACTTT
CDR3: CASSPKGQNSPLHF

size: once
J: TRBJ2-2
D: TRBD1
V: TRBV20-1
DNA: TGCAGTGCTAACCACAGGGGTATAACCGGGGAGCTGTTTTTT
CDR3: CSANHRGITGELFF

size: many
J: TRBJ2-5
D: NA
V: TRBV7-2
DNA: TGTGCCAGCAGCGAACGTGGGGAGGAGACCCAGTACTTC
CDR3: CASSERGEETQYF

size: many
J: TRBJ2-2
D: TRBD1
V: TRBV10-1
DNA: TGCGCCACCCGGGACAGGGGGCAATTTGACACCGGGGAGCTGTTTTTT
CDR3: CATRDRGQFDTGELFF

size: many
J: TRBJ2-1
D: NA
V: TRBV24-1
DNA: TGTGCCACCAGTGATTACGGGGCCGAAAGGAGCTCCTACAATGAGCAGTTCTTC
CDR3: CATSDYGAERSSYNEQFF

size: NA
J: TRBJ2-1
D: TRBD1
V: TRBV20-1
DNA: TGCAGTCGCCCGGGACAGGGGGTCAATGAGCAGTTCTTC
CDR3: CSRPGQGVNEQFF

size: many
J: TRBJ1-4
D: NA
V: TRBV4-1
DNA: TGCGCCAGCACTCCGGGACTAAGAGAGGAAAAACTGTTTTTT
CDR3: CASTPGLREEKLFF

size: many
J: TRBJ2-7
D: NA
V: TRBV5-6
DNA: TGTGCCAGCAGCTCTGACCGCCACGAGCAGTACTTC
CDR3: CASSSDRHEQYF

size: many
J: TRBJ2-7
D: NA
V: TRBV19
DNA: TGTGCCAGTAGTTCCCGGGGGTACGAGCAGTACTTC
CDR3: CASSSRGYEQYF

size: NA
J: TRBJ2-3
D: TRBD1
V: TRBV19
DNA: TGTGCCAGTGGGTCGGGGGACAGGGCGGATACGCAGTATTTT
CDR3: CASGSGDRADTQYF

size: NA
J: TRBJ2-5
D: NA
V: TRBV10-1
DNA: TGCGCCAGCAGTGAGTCAAGGGACTGCCGTGAAGAGTACTTC
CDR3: CASSESRDCREEYF

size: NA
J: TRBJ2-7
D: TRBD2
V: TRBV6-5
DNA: TGTGCCAGCACCGAGACGGGAGGGGCCTACGAGCAGTACTTC
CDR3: CASTETGGAYEQYF

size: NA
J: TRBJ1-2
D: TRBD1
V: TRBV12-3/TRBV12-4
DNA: TGTGCCAGCAGTTTAGGAGGGGGCGACGGCTACACCTTC
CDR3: CASSLGGGDGYTF

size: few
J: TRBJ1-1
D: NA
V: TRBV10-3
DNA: TGTGCCATCACGAGGGGGGGTGAAACTGAAGCTTTCTTT
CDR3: CAITRGGETEAFF

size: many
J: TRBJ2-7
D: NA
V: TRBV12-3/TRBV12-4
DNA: TGTGCCAGCAGTCGTCACGGGAGCCACTACGAGCAGTACTTC
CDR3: CASSRHGSHYEQYF

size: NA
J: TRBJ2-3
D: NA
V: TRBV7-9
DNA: TGTGCCAGCAGCTTAGGAGGAGAAAGAGGGGGTACCACAGATACGCAGTATTTT
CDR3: CASSLGGERGGTTDTQYF

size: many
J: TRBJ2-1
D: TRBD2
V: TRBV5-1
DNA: TGCGCCAGCAGCTTGGCTCCCGGGACTAGCGGCAATGAGCAGTTCTTC
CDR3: CASSLAPGTSGNEQFF

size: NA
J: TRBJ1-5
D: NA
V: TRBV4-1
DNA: TGCGCCAGCAGCCCCAGGGAAGGGTCGGTGGAGACCCAGCATTTT
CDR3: CASSPREGSVETQHF

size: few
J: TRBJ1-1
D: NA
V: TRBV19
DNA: TGTGCCAGTAGTGCGGACAGAGGGAACACTGAAGCTTTCTTT
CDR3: CASSADRGNTEAFF

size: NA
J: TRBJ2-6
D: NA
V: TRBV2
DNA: TGTGCCAGCACTGGACTGACCTCTGGGGCCAACGCCCAGACTTTC
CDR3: CASTGLTSGANAQTF

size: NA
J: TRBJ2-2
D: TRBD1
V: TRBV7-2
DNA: TGTGCCAGCAGCATTACCGGGACAGGGGCCACCGGGGAGCTGTTTTTT
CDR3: CASSITGTGATGELFF

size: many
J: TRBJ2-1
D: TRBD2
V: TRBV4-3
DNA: TGCGCCAGCAGCCCTCTAGCGGGGCCTTACAATGAGCAGTTCTTC
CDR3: CASSPLAGPYNEQFF

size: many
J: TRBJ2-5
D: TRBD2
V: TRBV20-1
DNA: TGCAGTGCCGTTCTTTGGGGACTAGCCTCACAAGAGACCCAGTACTTC
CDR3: CSAVLWGLASQETQYF

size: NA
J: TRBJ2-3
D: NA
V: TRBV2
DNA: TGTGCCAGCAGTGTGGGGTGGGATGGGGGCACAGATACGCAGTATTTT
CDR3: CASSVGWDGGTDTQYF

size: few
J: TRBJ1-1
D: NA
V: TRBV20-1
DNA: TGCAGTGCTAGAGGCAGCCCCGGGCTGTTGAACACTGAAGCTTTCTTT
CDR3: CSARGSPGLLNTEAFF

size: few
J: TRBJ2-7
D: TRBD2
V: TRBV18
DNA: TGTGCCAGCTCACCACGGAACCTAGACGGGGGACTAGCGGGATTCCACGAGCAGTACTTC
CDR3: CASSPRNLDGGLAGFHEQYF

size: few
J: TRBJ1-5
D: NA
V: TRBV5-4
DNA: TGTGCCAGCAGCTCCACAACTAGGTCGGTCGGTGGTGAGCAGCCCCAGCATTTT
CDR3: CASSSTTRSVGGEQPQHF

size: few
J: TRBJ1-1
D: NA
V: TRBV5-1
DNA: TGCGCCAGCAGAGGGGGTTTGACCACTGAAGCTTTCTTT
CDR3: CASRGGLTTEAFF

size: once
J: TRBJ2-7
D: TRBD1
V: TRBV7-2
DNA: TGTGCCAGCAGCGTAGCCCCGGGACAGGGGGCATTCGAGCAGTACTTC
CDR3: CASSVAPGQGAFEQYF

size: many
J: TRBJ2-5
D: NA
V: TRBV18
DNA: TGTGCCAGCTCACCACCGATAGTAGAGACCCAGTACTTC
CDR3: CASSPPIVETQYF

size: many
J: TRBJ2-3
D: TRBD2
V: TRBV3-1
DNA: TGTGCCAGCAGCCCCCCGGGACTAGCGCTAAGCACAGATACGCAGTATTTT
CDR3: CASSPPGLALSTDTQYF

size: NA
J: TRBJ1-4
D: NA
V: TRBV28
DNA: TGTGCCAGCAGCCACCCTGGCCCTGGACGGGCAACTAATGAAAAACTGTTTTTT
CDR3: CASSHPGPGRATNEKLFF